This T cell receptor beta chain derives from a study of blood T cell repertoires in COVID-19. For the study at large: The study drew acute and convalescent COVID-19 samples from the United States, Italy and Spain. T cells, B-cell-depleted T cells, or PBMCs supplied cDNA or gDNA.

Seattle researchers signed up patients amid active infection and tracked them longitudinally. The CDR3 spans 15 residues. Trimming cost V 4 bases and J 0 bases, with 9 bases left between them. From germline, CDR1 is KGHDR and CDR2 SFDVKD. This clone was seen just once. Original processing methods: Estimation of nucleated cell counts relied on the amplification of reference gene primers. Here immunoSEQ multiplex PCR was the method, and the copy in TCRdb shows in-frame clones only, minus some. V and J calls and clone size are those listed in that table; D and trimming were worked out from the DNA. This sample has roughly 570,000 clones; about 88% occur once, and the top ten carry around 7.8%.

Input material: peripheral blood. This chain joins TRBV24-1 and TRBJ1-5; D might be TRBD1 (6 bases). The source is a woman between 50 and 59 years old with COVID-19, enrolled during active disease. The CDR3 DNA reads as TGTGCCACCAGTGACAACAGGGTTAGCAATCAGCCCCAGCATTTT. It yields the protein CATSDNRVSNQPQHF.